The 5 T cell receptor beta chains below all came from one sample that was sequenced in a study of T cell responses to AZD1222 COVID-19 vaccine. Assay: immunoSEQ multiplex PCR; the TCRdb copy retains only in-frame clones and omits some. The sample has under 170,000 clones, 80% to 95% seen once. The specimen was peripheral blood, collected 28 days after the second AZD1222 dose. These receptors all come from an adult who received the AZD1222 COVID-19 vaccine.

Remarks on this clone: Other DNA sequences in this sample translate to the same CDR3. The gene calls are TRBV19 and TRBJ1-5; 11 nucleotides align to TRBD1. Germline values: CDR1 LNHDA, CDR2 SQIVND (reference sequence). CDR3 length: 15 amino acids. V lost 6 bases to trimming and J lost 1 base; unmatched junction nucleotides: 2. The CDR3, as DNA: TGTGCCAGTAGGGACAGGGGGCTGAGCAATCAGCCCCAGCATTTT. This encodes CASRDRGLSNQPQHF.

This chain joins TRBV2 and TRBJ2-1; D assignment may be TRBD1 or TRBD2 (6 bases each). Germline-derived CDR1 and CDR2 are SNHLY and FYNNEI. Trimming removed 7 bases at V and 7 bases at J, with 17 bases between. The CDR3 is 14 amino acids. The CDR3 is CASTERGPENEQFF. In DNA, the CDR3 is TGTGCCAGCACCGAACGGGGGCCAGAGAATGAGCAGTTCTTC.

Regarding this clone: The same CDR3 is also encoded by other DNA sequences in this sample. CDR3 DNA sequence: TGTGCCAGCAGCCCTCGGGGGACTGAAGCTTTCTTT. Translating gives CASSPRGTEAFF. The chain carries TRBV7-9 and TRBJ1-1; D is perhaps TRBD1 (5 bases). V lost 5 bases and J 5 bases, leaving 9 bases between the germline ends. This CDR3 spans 12 amino acids. CDR1 and CDR2 (germline): SEHNR, FQNEAQ (reference sequence).

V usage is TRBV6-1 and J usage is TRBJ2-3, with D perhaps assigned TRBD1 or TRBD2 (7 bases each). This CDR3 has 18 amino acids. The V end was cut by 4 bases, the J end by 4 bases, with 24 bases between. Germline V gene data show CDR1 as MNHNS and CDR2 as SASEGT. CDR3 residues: CASSAAALNRGGADTQYF. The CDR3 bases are TGTGCCAGCAGTGCCGCCGCCCTTAACAGGGGAGGGGCAGATACGCAGTATTTT.

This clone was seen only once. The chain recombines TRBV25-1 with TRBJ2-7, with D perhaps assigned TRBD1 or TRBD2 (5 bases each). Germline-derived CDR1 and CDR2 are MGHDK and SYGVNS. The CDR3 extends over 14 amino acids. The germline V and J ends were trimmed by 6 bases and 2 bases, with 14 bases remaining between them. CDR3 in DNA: TGTGCCAGCAGCGAGAGGGGTCCCCCCTACGAGCAGTACTTC. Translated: CASSERGPPYEQYF.